This is a list of T cell receptor beta chains from one sample in a study of T-cell memory formation after mild COVID-19. TCRdb recomputed calls from the 5' RACE reads with MiXCR, one row per CDR3 protein. The sample has 260,000 or so distinct CDR3 sequences, roughly 17% seen once; the top ten hold around a fifth. The specimen was PBMCs or a T cell subset sorted from them (not recorded which). These receptors were taken from a man between 18 and 29 years old who had mild COVID-19 (a few samples of this study predate the infection). Cell type and time point are not known. Each CDR3 is given with its conserved first and last residue. The order of the fields is clone size, D gene, V gene, J gene, CDR3 protein, CDR3 DNA. D genes are given only for firm matches. Clone size is stated in some rows and not others, as once, few, many or a class when expanded.

size: .; D: .; V: TRBV6-2/TRBV6-3; J: TRBJ1-1; CDR3: CASSRPGYTEAFF; DNA: TGTGCCAGCAGCCGACCTGGGTACACTGAAGCTTTCTTT
size: few; D: .; V: TRBV27; J: TRBJ1-2; CDR3: CASSSLTTPANYGYTF; DNA: TGTGCCAGCAGTTCCTTGACCACACCCGCTAACTATGGCTACACCTTC
size: .; D: .; V: TRBV6-5; J: TRBJ1-5; CDR3: CASSSPGEGGQPQHF; DNA: TGTGCCAGCAGTTCCCCAGGGGAAGGAGGTCAGCCCCAGCATTTT
size: few; D: .; V: TRBV7-9; J: TRBJ2-3; CDR3: CASSPRGSYTDTQYF; DNA: TGTGCCAGCAGCCCCCGGGGCAGTTACACAGATACGCAGTATTTT
size: .; D: TRBD2; V: TRBV20-1; J: TRBJ2-7; CDR3: CSAYSLAGNIYEQYF; DNA: TGCAGTGCTTATTCTCTAGCGGGGAATATCTACGAGCAGTACTTC
size: few; D: TRBD1; V: TRBV19; J: TRBJ2-2; CDR3: CASSVDRVGELFF; DNA: TGTGCCAGTAGTGTGGACAGGGTCGGGGAGCTGTTTTTT
size: few; D: .; V: TRBV7-2; J: TRBJ2-7; CDR3: CASSLAGAAYEQYF; DNA: TGTGCCAGCAGCTTAGCCGGGGCGGCGTACGAGCAGTACTTC
size: .; D: TRBD2; V: TRBV28; J: TRBJ2-3; CDR3: CDSSLGAGVSTDTQYF; DNA: TGTGACAGCAGTTTAGGTGCGGGAGTTAGCACAGATACGCAGTATTTT
size: .; D: TRBD1; V: TRBV4-2; J: TRBJ1-4; CDR3: CASSQVGGGGGEKLFF; DNA: TGTGCCAGCAGCCAAGTGGGAGGGGGCGGGGGTGAAAAACTGTTTTTT
size: .; D: TRBD1; V: TRBV6-5; J: TRBJ1-1; CDR3: CASRRQGWVTEAFF; DNA: TGTGCCAGCAGACGACAGGGTTGGGTCACTGAAGCTTTCTTT
size: .; D: TRBD2; V: TRBV7-2; J: TRBJ2-3; CDR3: CASSFRTSGGRTDTQYF; DNA: TGTGCCAGCAGCTTCCGGACTAGCGGGGGGCGGACAGATACGCAGTATTTT
size: .; D: .; V: TRBV20-1; J: TRBJ2-7; CDR3: CSARSDTYEQYF; DNA: TGCAGTGCTAGATCCGACACCTACGAGCAGTACTTC
size: few; D: .; V: TRBV28; J: TRBJ2-4; CDR3: CASGQSPQYF; DNA: TGTGCCAGCGGGCAGTCCCCGCAGTACTTC
size: few; D: .; V: TRBV9; J: TRBJ2-2; CDR3: CASSERMGPGPTGELFF; DNA: TGTGCCAGCAGCGAACGCATGGGGCCGGGGCCCACCGGGGAGCTGTTTTTT
size: .; D: TRBD1; V: TRBV5-1; J: TRBJ1-1; CDR3: CASSLETPTGRAEAFF; DNA: TGCGCCAGCAGCCTGGAAACCCCGACAGGGCGGGCTGAAGCTTTCTTT
size: .; D: .; V: TRBV6-4; J: TRBJ2-3; CDR3: CASSEEGGLSTDTQYF; DNA: TGTGCCAGCAGCGAGGAAGGTGGGCTCTCCACAGATACGCAGTATTTT
size: few; D: .; V: TRBV11-3; J: TRBJ2-1; CDR3: CASSSGGEREQFF; DNA: TGTGCCAGCAGCTCAGGAGGGGAAAGGGAGCAGTTCTTC
size: few; D: .; V: TRBV7-2; J: TRBJ1-1; CDR3: CASRKPPNTEAFF; DNA: TGTGCCAGCAGAAAACCCCCGAACACTGAAGCTTTCTTT
size: few; D: TRBD2; V: TRBV7-9; J: TRBJ2-2; CDR3: CASSSAGDAGELFF; DNA: TGTGCCAGCAGCTCAGCGGGGGACGCCGGGGAGCTGTTTTTT
size: many; D: .; V: TRBV5-4; J: TRBJ2-5; CDR3: CASRPTGIGQETQYF; DNA: TGTGCCAGCAGGCCCACAGGGATTGGCCAAGAGACCCAGTACTTC
size: many; D: .; V: TRBV7-6; J: TRBJ2-1; CDR3: CASSPGEERNEQFF; DNA: TGTGCCAGCAGTCCCGGGGAGGAAAGGAATGAGCAGTTCTTC
size: .; D: .; V: TRBV6-6; J: TRBJ1-5; CDR3: CASSHGRDGDQPQHF; DNA: TGTGCCAGCAGCCACGGAAGGGATGGAGATCAGCCCCAGCATTTT
size: .; D: TRBD1; V: TRBV12-5; J: TRBJ2-3; CDR3: CASQAQGASDTQYF; DNA: TGTGCTAGTCAGGCGCAGGGGGCTTCAGATACGCAGTATTTT
size: .; D: TRBD2; V: TRBV2; J: TRBJ2-1; CDR3: CASTLAGGINEQFF; DNA: TGTGCCAGCACCCTAGCGGGGGGAATCAATGAGCAGTTCTTC
size: few; D: TRBD2; V: TRBV20-1; J: TRBJ2-5; CDR3: CSAGLAGGPGLETQYF; DNA: TGCAGTGCTGGACTAGCGGGGGGGCCTGGGTTAGAGACCCAGTACTTC
size: .; D: .; V: TRBV7-6; J: TRBJ2-3; CDR3: CASSPGTVGTDTQYF; DNA: TGTGCCAGCAGCCCGGGGACCGTCGGCACAGATACGCAGTATTTT
size: few; D: TRBD2; V: TRBV12-3/TRBV12-4; J: TRBJ2-7; CDR3: CASSPSSGAYEQYF; DNA: TGTGCCAGCAGTCCAAGCAGCGGGGCCTACGAGCAGTACTTC
size: few; D: .; V: TRBV12-3/TRBV12-4; J: TRBJ2-2; CDR3: CASSPAGLVYGELFF; DNA: TGTGCCAGCAGTCCTGCAGGGTTGGTGTACGGGGAGCTGTTTTTT
size: .; D: TRBD1; V: TRBV25-1; J: TRBJ1-1; CDR3: CASSWTGGRDTEAFF; DNA: TGTGCCAGCAGCTGGACAGGGGGCAGGGACACTGAAGCTTTCTTT
size: many; D: .; V: TRBV5-1; J: TRBJ2-1; CDR3: CASSLVGGVYNEQFF; DNA: TGCGCCAGCAGCTTGGTTGGCGGGGTTTACAATGAGCAGTTCTTC
size: few; D: .; V: TRBV27; J: TRBJ2-2; CDR3: CASSFEGRPSFTGELFF; DNA: TGTGCCAGCAGTTTTGAGGGTCGCCCATCCTTCACCGGGGAGCTGTTTTTT
size: .; D: .; V: TRBV29-1; J: TRBJ1-5; CDR3: CSVLGGLNQPQHF; DNA: TGCAGCGTATTGGGGGGCTTGAATCAGCCCCAGCATTTT
size: few; D: .; V: TRBV12-3/TRBV12-4; J: TRBJ2-5; CDR3: CASSTLDRKETQYF; DNA: TGTGCCAGCAGTACTCTTGACAGGAAAGAGACCCAGTACTTC
size: .; D: .; V: TRBV2; J: TRBJ2-6; CDR3: CAFSKDPGANVLTF; DNA: TGTGCCTTCTCGAAGGACCCTGGGGCCAACGTCCTGACTTTC
size: many; D: .; V: TRBV5-1; J: TRBJ1-2; CDR3: CASSQREANYGYTF; DNA: TGCGCCAGCAGCCAGCGAGAAGCTAACTATGGCTACACCTTC
size: few; D: .; V: TRBV5-4; J: TRBJ2-3; CDR3: CASSLDGGGSGTDTQYF; DNA: TGTGCCAGCAGCTTGGACGGTGGCGGAAGCGGGACAGATACGCAGTATTTT
size: many; D: .; V: TRBV27; J: TRBJ2-5; CDR3: CASSFYSGRGQETQYF; DNA: TGTGCCAGCAGTTTTTACTCAGGCCGAGGACAAGAGACCCAGTACTTC
size: .; D: .; V: TRBV24-1; J: TRBJ2-1; CDR3: CATSVGGRYNEQFF; DNA: TGTGCCACCAGTGTGGGGGGGCGATACAATGAGCAGTTCTTC
size: few; D: .; V: TRBV6-5; J: TRBJ1-6; CDR3: CASSYSSGGMVAPLHF; DNA: TGTGCCAGCAGTTACTCGAGTGGGGGGATGGTAGCGCCCCTCCACTTT
size: few; D: .; V: TRBV6-2/TRBV6-3; J: TRBJ2-7; CDR3: CAGGTSYEQYF; DNA: TGTGCCGGCGGAACTTCCTACGAGCAGTACTTC
size: .; D: TRBD1; V: TRBV10-3; J: TRBJ2-3; CDR3: CAISDRADTDTQYF; DNA: TGTGCCATCAGCGACAGGGCAGACACAGATACGCAGTATTTT
size: few; D: TRBD1; V: TRBV7-9; J: TRBJ1-6; CDR3: CASRRTGENSPLHF; DNA: TGTGCCAGCAGGCGGACAGGGGAAAACTCACCCCTCCACTTT
size: .; D: .; V: TRBV15; J: TRBJ2-1; CDR3: CATSRSSEQFF; DNA: TGTGCCACCAGCAGAAGCAGTGAGCAGTTCTTC
size: .; D: TRBD1; V: TRBV5-1; J: TRBJ1-1; CDR3: CASSAGTGRNTEAFF; DNA: TGCGCCAGCAGCGCCGGGACAGGGAGGAACACTGAAGCTTTCTTT
size: .; D: .; V: TRBV6-2/TRBV6-3; J: TRBJ1-3; CDR3: CASSSSGAGNTIYF; DNA: TGTGCCAGCAGTTCGTCAGGGGCCGGAAACACCATATATTTT
size: .; D: TRBD1; V: TRBV10-3; J: TRBJ1-3; CDR3: CAIRGTGIGNTIYF; DNA: TGTGCCATCAGGGGGACAGGGATCGGAAACACCATATATTTT
size: .; D: .; V: TRBV6-2/TRBV6-3; J: TRBJ1-4; CDR3: CASRPWDTSNEKLFF; DNA: TGTGCCAGCAGACCTTGGGACACCTCTAATGAAAAACTGTTTTTT
size: many; D: TRBD2; V: TRBV6-2/TRBV6-3; J: TRBJ2-1; CDR3: CASSYSASGGRRNNEQFF; DNA: TGTGCCAGCAGTTACTCTGCTAGCGGGGGGAGGAGGAACAATGAGCAGTTCTTC
size: .; D: .; V: TRBV7-2; J: TRBJ2-7; CDR3: CASSFQRQLYEQYF; DNA: TGTGCCAGCAGCTTCCAAAGACAGCTATACGAGCAGTACTTC
size: .; D: TRBD2; V: TRBV5-1; J: TRBJ2-5; CDR3: CASSLALSGGAQETQYF; DNA: TGCGCCAGCAGCTTGGCCCTGAGCGGGGGGGCCCAGGAGACCCAGTACTTC
size: .; D: .; V: TRBV10-3; J: TRBJ2-5; CDR3: CASQNRLVGGQETQYF; DNA: TGTGCCTCCCAAAACAGACTAGTTGGGGGCCAAGAGACCCAGTACTTC
size: .; D: TRBD2; V: TRBV9; J: TRBJ2-3; CDR3: CASSGSGRAGVSTDTQYF; DNA: TGTGCCAGCAGCGGCAGTGGTCGTGCGGGGGTTAGCACAGATACGCAGTATTTT